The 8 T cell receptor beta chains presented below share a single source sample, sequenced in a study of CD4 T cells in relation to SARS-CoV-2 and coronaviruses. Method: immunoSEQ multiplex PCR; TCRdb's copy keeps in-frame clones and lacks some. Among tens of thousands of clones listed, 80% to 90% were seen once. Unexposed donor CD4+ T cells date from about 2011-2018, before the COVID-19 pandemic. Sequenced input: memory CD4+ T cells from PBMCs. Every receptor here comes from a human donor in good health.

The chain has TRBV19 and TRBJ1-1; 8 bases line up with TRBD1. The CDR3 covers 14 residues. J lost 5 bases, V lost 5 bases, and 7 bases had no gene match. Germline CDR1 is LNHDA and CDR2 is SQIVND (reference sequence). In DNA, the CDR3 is TGTGCCAGTAGTCTGGACAGGGCCAGGACTGAAGCTTTCTTT. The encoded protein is CASSLDRARTEAFF.

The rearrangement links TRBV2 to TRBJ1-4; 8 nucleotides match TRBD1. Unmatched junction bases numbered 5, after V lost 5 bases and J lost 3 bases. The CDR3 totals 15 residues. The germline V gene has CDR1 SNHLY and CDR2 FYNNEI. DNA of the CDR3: TGTGCCAGCAGTCTTTGGGACAGGTCTAATGAAAAACTGTTTTTT. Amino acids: CASSLWDRSNEKLFF.

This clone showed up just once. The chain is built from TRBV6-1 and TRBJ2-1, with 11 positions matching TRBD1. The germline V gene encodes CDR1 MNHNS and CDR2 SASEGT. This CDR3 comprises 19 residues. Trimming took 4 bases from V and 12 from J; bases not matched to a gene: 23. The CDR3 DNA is TGTGCCAGCAGTGGCGGATTTGGGACAGGGGGAGATGTTATTTCGGGGCAGTTCTTC. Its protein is CASSGGFGTGGDVISGQFF.

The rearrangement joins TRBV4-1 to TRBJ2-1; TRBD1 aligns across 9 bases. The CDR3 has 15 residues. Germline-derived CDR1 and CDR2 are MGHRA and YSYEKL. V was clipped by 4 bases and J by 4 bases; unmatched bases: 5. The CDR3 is CASSPGQGVYNEQFF. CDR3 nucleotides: TGCGCCAGCAGCCCGGGACAGGGAGTGTACAATGAGCAGTTCTTC.

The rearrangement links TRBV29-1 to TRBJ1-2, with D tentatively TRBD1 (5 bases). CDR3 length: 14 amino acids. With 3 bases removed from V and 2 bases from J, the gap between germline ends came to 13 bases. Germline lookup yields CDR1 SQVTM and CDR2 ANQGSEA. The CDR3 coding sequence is TGCAGCGTTGATAATCCCGACAGCAACTATGGCTACACCTTC. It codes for CSVDNPDSNYGYTF.

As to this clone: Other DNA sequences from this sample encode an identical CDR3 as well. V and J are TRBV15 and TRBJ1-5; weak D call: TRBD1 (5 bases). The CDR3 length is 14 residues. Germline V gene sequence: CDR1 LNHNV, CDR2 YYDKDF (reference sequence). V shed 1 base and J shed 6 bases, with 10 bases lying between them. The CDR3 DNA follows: TGTGCCACCAGCAGAGGGGGCCCAGTTCAGCCCCAGCATTTT. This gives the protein CATSRGGPVQPQHF.

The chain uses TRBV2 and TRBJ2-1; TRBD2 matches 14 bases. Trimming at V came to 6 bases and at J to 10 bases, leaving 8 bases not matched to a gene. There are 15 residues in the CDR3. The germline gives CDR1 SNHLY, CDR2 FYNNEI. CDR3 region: CASRGLAGVFSEQFF. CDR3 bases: TGTGCCAGCAGGGGACTAGCGGGAGTTTTCTCAGAGCAGTTCTTC.

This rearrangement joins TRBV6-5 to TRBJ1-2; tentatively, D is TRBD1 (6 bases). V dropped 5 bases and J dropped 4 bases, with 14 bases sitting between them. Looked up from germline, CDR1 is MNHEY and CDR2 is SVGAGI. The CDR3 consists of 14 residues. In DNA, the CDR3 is TGTGCCAGCAGTCCTGAGGTGGGGGCCTATGGCTACACCTTC. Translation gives CASSPEVGAYGYTF.